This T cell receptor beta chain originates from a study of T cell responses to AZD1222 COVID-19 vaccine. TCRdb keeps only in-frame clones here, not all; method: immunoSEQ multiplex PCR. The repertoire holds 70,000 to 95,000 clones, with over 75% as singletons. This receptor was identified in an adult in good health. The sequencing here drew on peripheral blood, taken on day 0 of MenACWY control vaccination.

CDR3 sequence reads: CASSVGGRSSYEQYF. CDR3 DNA sequence: TGTGCCAGCAGCGTTGGCGGGCGAAGCTCCTACGAGCAGTACTTC. The V call is TRBV9, the J call TRBJ2-7; D is possibly TRBD2 (5 bases). This CDR3 region has 15 residues. Trimming stripped 2 bases from V and 0 bases from J, with 12 bases between. Germline V gene sequence: CDR1 SGDLS, CDR2 YYNGEE.